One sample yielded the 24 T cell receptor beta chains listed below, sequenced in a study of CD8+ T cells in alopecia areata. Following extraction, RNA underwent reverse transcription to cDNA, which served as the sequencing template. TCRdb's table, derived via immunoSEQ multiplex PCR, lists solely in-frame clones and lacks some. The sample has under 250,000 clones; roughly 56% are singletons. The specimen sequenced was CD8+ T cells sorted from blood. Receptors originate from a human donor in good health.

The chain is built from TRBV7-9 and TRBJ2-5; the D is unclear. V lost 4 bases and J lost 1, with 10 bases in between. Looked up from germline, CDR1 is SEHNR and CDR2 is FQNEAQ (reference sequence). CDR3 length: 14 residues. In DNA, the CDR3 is TGTGCCAGCAGCTCCTCTGGCAGCCAAGAGACCCAGTACTTC. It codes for CASSSSGSQETQYF.

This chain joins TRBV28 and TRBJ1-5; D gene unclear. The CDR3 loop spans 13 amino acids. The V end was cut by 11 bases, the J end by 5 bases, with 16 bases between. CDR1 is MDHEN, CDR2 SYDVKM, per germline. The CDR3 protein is CAGSMMDDQPQHF. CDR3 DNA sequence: TGTGCCGGATCAATGATGGATGATCAGCCCCAGCATTTT. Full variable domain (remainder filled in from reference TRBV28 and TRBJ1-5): DVKVTQSSRYLVKRTGEKVFLECVQDMDHENMFWYRQDPGLGLRLIYFSYDVKMKEKGDIPEGYSVSREKKERFSLILESASTNQTSMYLCAGSMMDDQPQHFGDGTRLSIL.

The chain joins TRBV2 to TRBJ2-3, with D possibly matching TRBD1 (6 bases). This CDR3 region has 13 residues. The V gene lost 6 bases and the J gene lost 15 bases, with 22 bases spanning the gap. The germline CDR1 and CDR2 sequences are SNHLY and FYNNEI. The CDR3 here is CASRVFRQGKVYF. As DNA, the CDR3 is TGTGCCAGCAGGGTGTTTCGGCAGGGGAAGGTATATTTT.

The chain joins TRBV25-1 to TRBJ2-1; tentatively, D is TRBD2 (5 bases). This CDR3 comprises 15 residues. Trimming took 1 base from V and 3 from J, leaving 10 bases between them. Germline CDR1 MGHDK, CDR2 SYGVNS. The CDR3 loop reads CASSESDRDYNEQFF. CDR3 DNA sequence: TGTGCCAGCAGTGAATCAGACCGGGACTACAATGAGCAGTTCTTC.

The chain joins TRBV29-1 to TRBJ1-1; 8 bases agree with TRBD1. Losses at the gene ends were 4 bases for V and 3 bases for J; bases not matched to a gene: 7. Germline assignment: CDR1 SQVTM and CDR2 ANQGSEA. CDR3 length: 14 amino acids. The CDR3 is CSVVGTGGYTEAFF. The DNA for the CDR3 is TGCAGCGTTGTAGGGACAGGAGGGTACACTGAAGCTTTCTTT.

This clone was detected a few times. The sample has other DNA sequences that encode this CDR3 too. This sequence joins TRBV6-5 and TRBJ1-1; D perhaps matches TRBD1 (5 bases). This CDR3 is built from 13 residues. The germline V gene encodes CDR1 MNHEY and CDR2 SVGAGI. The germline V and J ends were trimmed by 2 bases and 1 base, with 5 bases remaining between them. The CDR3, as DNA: TGTGCCAGCAGTTACGGGGGGAACACTGAAGCTTTCTTT. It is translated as CASSYGGNTEAFF.

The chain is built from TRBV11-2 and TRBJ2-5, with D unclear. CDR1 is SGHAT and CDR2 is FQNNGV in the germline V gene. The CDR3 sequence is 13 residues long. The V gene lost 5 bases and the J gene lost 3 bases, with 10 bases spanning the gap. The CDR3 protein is CASSTTQEETQYF. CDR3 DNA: TGTGCCAGCAGCACAACCCAGGAAGAGACCCAGTACTTC.

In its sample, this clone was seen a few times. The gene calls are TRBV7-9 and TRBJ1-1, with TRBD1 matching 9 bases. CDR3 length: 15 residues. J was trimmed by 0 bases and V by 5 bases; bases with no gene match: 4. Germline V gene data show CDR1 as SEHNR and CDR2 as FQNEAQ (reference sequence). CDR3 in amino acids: CASSEGQGVNTEAFF. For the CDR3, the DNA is TGTGCCAGCAGCGAGGGACAGGGCGTGAACACTGAAGCTTTCTTT.

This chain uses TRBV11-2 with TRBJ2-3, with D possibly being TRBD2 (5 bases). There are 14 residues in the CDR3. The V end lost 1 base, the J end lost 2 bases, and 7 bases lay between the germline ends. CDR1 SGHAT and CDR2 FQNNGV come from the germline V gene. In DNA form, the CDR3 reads TGTGCCAGCAGCTTAGCGGGAATCACAGATACGCAGTATTTT. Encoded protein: CASSLAGITDTQYF.

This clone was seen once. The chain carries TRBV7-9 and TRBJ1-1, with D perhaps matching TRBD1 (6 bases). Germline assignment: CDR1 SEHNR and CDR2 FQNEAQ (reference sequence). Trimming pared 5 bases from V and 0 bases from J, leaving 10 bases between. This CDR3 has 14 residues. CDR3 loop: CASSLGTLNTEAFF. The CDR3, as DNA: TGTGCCAGCAGCCTGGGGACACTGAACACTGAAGCTTTCTTT.

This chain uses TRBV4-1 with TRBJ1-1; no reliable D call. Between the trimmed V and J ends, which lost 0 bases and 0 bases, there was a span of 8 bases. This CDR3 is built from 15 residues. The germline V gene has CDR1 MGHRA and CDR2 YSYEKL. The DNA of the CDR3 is TGCGCCAGCAGCCAAGAAGGACCAGTGAACACTGAAGCTTTCTTT. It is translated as CASSQEGPVNTEAFF.

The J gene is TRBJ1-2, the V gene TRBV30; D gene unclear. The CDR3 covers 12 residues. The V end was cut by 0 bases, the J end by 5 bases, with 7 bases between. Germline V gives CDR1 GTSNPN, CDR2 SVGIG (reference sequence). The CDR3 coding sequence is TGTGCCTGGAGTGTTGGGCAGTATGGCTACACCTTC. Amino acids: CAWSVGQYGYTF.

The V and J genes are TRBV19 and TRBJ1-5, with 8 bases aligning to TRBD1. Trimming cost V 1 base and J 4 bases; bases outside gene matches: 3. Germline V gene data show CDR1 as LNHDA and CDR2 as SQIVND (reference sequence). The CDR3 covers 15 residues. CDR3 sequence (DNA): TGTGCCAGTAGTATAGCCTGGACAGGGAATCAGCCCCAGCATTTT. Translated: CASSIAWTGNQPQHF.

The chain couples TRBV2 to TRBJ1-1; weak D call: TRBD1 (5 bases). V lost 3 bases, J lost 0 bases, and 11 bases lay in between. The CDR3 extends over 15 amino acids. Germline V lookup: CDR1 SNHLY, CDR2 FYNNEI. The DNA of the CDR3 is TGTGCCAGCAGTGATGGAGGGGTTATGAACACTGAAGCTTTCTTT. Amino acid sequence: CASSDGGVMNTEAFF.

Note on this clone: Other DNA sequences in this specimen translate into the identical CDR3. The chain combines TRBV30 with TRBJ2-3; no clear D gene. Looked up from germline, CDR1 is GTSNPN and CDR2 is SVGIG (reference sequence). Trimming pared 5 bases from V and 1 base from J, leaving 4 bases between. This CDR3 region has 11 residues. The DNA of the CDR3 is TGTGCCTGGTCAGGCACAGATACGCAGTATTTT. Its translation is CAWSGTDTQYF.

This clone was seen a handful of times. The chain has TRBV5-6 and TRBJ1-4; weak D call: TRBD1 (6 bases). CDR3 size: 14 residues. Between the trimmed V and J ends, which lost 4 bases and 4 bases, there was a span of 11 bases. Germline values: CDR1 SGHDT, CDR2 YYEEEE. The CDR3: CASSPGQHNEKLFF. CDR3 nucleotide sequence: TGTGCCAGCAGCCCCGGACAGCATAATGAAAAACTGTTTTTT.

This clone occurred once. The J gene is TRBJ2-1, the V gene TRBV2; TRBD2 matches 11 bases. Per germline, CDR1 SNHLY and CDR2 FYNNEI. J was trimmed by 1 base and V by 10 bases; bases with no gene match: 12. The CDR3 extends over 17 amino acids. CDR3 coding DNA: TGTGCCAACTCAACACCTCTAGCGGGGGGTTCCTACAATGAGCAGTTCTTC. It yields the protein CANSTPLAGGSYNEQFF.

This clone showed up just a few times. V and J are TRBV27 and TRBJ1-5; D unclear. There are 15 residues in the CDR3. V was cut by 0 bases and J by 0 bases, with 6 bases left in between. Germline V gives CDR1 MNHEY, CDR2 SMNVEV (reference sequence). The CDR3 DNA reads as TGTGCCAGCAGTTTATCCGCGTATAGCAATCAGCCCCAGCATTTT. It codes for CASSLSAYSNQPQHF.

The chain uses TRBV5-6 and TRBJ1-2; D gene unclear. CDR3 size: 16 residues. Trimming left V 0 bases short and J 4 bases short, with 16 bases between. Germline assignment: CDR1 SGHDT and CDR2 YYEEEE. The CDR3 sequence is CASSLAGASEGYGYTF. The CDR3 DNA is TGTGCCAGCAGCTTGGCGGGAGCTTCCGAGGGCTATGGCTACACCTTC.

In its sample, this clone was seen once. As DNA, the CDR3 is TGTGCCAGCAGCCAAGAACAGGCGGCAAGCTATGGCTACACCTTC. Encoded protein: CASSQEQAASYGYTF. This rearrangement joins TRBV4-2 to TRBJ1-2; perhaps TRBD1 as D (5 bases). Germline CDR1 is LGHNA and CDR2 is YNFKEQ. Between the trimmed V and J ends, which lost 0 bases and 4 bases, there was a span of 12 bases. CDR3 length: 15 amino acids.

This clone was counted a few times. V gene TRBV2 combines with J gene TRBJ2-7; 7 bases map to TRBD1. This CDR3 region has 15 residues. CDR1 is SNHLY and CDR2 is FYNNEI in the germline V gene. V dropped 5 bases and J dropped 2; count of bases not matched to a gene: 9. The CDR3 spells CASSQRGQRPYEQYF. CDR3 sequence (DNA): TGTGCCAGCAGTCAAAGGGGGCAGAGACCCTACGAGCAGTACTTC.

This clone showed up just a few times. The CDR3 coding sequence is TGTGCCAGCAGCCACGGGAGAGATACGCAGTATTTT. Its translation is CASSHGRDTQYF. The rearrangement joins TRBV11-2 to TRBJ2-3; perhaps TRBD2 as D (6 bases). The CDR3 has 12 amino acids. Trimming removed 5 bases at V and 5 bases at J, with 8 bases between. Germline lookup yields CDR1 SGHAT and CDR2 FQNNGV.

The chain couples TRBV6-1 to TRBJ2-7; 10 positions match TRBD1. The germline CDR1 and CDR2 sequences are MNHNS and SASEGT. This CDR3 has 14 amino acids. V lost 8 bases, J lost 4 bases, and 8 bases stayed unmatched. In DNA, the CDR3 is TGTGCCAGCGCACCGGGACAGGGGAAATACGAGCAGTACTTC. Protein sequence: CASAPGQGKYEQYF.

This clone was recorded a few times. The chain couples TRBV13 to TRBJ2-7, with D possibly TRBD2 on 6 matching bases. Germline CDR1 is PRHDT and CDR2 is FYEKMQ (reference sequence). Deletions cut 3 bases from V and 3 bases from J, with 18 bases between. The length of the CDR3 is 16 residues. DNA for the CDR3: TGTGCCAGCAGCTTCGTCGGGGCAGCCGGGGGCTACGAGCAGTACTTC. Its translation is CASSFVGAAGGYEQYF.